The rows below give T cell receptor beta chains drawn from one sample of a study of early T cells in non-severe SARS-CoV-2 infection. TCRdb re-derived calls from the 5' RACE reads in MiXCR, one entry per CDR3 protein. The repertoire holds about 36,000 distinct CDR3 sequences, with approximately 6.6% as singletons. The source was whole blood, collected at baseline. The receptors come from an adult who was a healthcare worker with PCR-confirmed SARS-CoV-2 infection or an uninfected control (not recorded which). Each CDR3 is given with its conserved first and last residue. Fields, in order: V gene, D gene, CDR3 length, J gene, clone size, CDR3 DNA, CDR3 protein. D genes are given only for firm matches. Clone size is not always given. Where it is, it says once, few, many or a class for expanded clones.

TRBV10-1	NA	14	TRBJ2-1	many	TGCGCCAGCAGTGATTACACTGCCTACAATGAGCAGTTCTTC	CASSDYTAYNEQFF
TRBV4-1	TRBD2	16	TRBJ2-1	many	TGCGCCAGCAGCCCTACTAGCGGGCCCTCCTACAATGAGCAGTTCTTC	CASSPTSGPSYNEQFF
TRBV29-1	NA	12	TRBJ1-1	many	TGCAGCGTTGTGCAGGGCCTGTCAGAAGCTTTCTTT	CSVVQGLSEAFF
TRBV29-1	NA	12	TRBJ2-4	few	TGCAGCGTGGCTCCCAGTGGGCTACTTCAGTACTTC	CSVAPSGLLQYF
TRBV7-3	NA	13	TRBJ2-5	many	TGTGCCAGCAGCCGTACCCCCACGAAGACCCAGTACTTC	CASSRTPTKTQYF
TRBV10-1	NA	12	TRBJ2-5	few	TGCGCCAGCAGTGGTAGGGGGGAGACCCAGTACTTC	CASSGRGETQYF
TRBV5-8	TRBD1	15	TRBJ1-5	few	TGTGCCAGCAGACAGGGGGTTTTAAGCAATCAGCCCCAGCATTTT	CASRQGVLSNQPQHF
TRBV5-4	NA	13	TRBJ2-1	few	TGTGCCAGCAGCTTTGGGCGGGACTCTGAGCAGTTCTTC	CASSFGRDSEQFF
TRBV10-3	TRBD1	16	TRBJ1-3	NA	TGTGCCATCAGTGACCCCCGGACAGGGTTGGGAAACACCATATATTTT	CAISDPRTGLGNTIYF
TRBV30	NA	14	TRBJ2-7	few	TGTGCCTGGAGTGTTGCAGGGGCGCCCTACGAGCAGTACTTC	CAWSVAGAPYEQYF
TRBV10-3	TRBD2	15	TRBJ2-5	many	TGTGCCATCAGTGGGACTAGCGGGCCCCAAGAGACCCAGTACTTC	CAISGTSGPQETQYF
TRBV7-9	NA	12	TRBJ2-7	many	TGTGCCAGCAGCTTAGCGGGCGGGGAGCAGTACTTC	CASSLAGGEQYF
TRBV11-2	NA	11	TRBJ2-5	medium-sized	TGTGCCAGCAGCTTGGGGGAGACCCAGTACTTC	CASSLGETQYF
TRBV6-6	TRBD1	14	TRBJ1-6	medium-sized	TGTGCCAGCACCCTGACAGGGGCTAATTCACCCCTCCACTTT	CASTLTGANSPLHF
TRBV6-6	NA	17	TRBJ1-1	many	TGTGCCAGCAGTTACTCGGATGTCGGCGTCATGAACACTGAAGCTTTCTTT	CASSYSDVGVMNTEAFF
TRBV7-6	NA	13	TRBJ1-4	NA	TGTGCCAGCAGCTTAGGGGAGGGGGAAAAACTGTTTTTT	CASSLGEGEKLFF
TRBV5-1	NA	13	TRBJ2-7	NA	TGCGCCAGCCGTCTATCAGGGAGCAACGAGCAGTACTTC	CASRLSGSNEQYF
TRBV28	NA	13	TRBJ1-1	few	TGTGCCAGCAGTTTGAACCTCCTGGGCGAAGCTTTCTTT	CASSLNLLGEAFF
TRBV6-5	TRBD1	16	TRBJ2-7	NA	TGTGCCAGTTCACAGCCTGTGGACAGGCGCTCCTACGAGCAGTACTTC	CASSQPVDRRSYEQYF
TRBV4-1	NA	16	TRBJ1-6	NA	TGCGCCAGCAGCCAAGAAGAGGCGTTAAATAATTCACCCCTCCACTTT	CASSQEEALNNSPLHF
TRBV7-3	NA	15	TRBJ2-1	many	TGTGCCAGCAGCCCCTCTCGCGGTTACTACAATGAGCAGTTCTTC	CASSPSRGYYNEQFF
TRBV12-3/TRBV12-4	NA	13	TRBJ1-4	few	TGTGCCAGCGGAACACTTACCCGGGAAAAACTGTTTTTT	CASGTLTREKLFF